This entry features one T cell receptor beta chain sequence. How the authors handled the data: Estimation of nucleated cell counts was performed using reference gene primer amplification. This table comes from immunoSEQ multiplex PCR, and its TCRdb copy is limited to in-frame clones, with some not included. The DNA was the basis for D and trimming; V, J and clone size are from that table. The sample holds a few hundred thousand clones, about 83% seen once. The sample belongs to a study of blood T cell repertoires in COVID-19. On the study more broadly: Donors in the United States, Italy and Spain gave samples during acute or convalescent COVID-19. T cells, B-cell-depleted T cells, or PBMCs provided the cDNA or gDNA that served as material.

The source of this sequence is a woman in her forties or fifties with acute or convalescent COVID-19. The sample was peripheral blood.

CDR3 sequence reads: CASSQDSYSYAANEKLFF. The CDR3 nucleotides are TGCGCCAGCAGCCAAGATTCATACAGCTACGCCGCTAATGAAAAACTGTTTTTT. The rearrangement uses TRBV4-3 and TRBJ1-4; the D is unclear. The germline V and J ends were trimmed by 0 bases and 3 bases, with 17 bases remaining between them. The CDR3 extends over 18 amino acids. The germline V gene has CDR1 LGHNA and CDR2 YSLEER.